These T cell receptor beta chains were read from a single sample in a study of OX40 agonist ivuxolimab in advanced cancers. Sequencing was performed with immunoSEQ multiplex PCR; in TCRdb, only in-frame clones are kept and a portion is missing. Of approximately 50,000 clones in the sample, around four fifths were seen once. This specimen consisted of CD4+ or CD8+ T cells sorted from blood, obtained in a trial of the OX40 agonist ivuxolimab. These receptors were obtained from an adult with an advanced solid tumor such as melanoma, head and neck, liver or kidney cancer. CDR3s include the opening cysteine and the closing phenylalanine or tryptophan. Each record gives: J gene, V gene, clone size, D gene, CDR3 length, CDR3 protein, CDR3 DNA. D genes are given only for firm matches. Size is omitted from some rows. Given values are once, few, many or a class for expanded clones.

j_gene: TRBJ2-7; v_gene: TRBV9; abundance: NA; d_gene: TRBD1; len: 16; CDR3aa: CASSVAGTGAGYEQYF; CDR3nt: TGTGCCAGCAGCGTAGCCGGGACAGGGGCCGGCTACGAGCAGTACTTC
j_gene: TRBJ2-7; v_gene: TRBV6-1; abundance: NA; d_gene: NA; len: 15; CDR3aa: CASSPGVRETYEQYF; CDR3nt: TGTGCCAGCAGCCCTGGGGTGAGGGAAACCTACGAGCAGTACTTC
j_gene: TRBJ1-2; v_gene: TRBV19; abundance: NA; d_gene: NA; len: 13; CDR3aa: CASSTGPNYGYTF; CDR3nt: TGTGCCAGTTCAACCGGACCGAACTATGGCTACACCTTC
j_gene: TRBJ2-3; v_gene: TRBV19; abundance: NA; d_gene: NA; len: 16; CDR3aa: CATRRAALFGTDTQYF; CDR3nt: TGTGCCACCCGGAGGGCGGCCCTGTTTGGGACAGATACGCAGTATTTT
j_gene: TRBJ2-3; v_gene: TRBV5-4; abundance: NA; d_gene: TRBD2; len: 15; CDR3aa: CASSQTSGDTDTQYF; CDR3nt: TGTGCCAGCAGCCAGACTAGCGGGGACACAGATACGCAGTATTTT
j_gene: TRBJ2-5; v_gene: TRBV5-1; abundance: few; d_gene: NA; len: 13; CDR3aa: CASSLGRSETQYF; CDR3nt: TGCGCCAGCAGCTTGGGTAGGAGCGAGACCCAGTACTTC
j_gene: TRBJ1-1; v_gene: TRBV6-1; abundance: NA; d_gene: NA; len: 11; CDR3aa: CASSVDRKAFF; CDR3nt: TGTGCCAGCAGCGTGGACAGAAAAGCTTTCTTT
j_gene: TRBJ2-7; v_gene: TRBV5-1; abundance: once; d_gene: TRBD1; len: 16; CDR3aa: CASSYLTGAPSYEQYF; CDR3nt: TGCGCCAGCAGCTACCTGACAGGGGCCCCTTCCTACGAGCAGTACTTC
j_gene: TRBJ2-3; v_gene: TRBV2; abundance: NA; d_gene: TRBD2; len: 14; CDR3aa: CASSLAGEADTQYF; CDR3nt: TGTGCCAGCAGCCTAGCGGGGGAAGCAGATACGCAGTATTTT
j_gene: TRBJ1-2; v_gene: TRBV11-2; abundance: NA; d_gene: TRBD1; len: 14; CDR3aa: CASSPGQASSGYTF; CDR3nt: TGTGCCAGCAGCCCAGGACAGGCCTCGAGTGGCTACACCTTC
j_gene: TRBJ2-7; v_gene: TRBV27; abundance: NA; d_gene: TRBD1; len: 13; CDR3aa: CASSHGTAQSQYF; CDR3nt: TGTGCCAGCAGTCACGGGACAGCACAGAGTCAGTACTTC
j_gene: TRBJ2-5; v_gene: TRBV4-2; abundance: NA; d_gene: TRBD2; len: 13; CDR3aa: CASSQGGGETQYF; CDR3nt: TGTGCCAGCAGCCAAGGCGGGGGGGAGACCCAGTACTTC
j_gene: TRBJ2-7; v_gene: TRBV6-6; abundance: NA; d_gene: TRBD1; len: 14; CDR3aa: CASTTADRDYEQYF; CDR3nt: TGTGCCAGCACCACCGCGGACAGGGACTACGAGCAGTACTTC
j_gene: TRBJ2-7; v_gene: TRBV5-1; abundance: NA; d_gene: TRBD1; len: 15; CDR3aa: CASSLAGTGVYEQYF; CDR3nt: TGCGCCAGCAGCTTGGCCGGGACAGGGGTCTACGAGCAGTACTTC
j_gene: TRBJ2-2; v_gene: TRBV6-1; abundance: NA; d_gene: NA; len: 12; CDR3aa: CASSDRTGELFF; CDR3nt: TGTGCCAGCAGTGATCGAACCGGGGAGCTGTTTTTT
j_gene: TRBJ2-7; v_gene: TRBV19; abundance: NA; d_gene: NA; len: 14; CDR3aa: CASSLEGWSYEQYF; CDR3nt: TGTGCCAGTAGCCTAGAGGGATGGTCCTACGAGCAGTACTTC
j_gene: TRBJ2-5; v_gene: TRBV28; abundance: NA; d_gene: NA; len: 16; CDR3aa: CASSYPSGRPGETQYF; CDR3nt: TGTGCCAGCAGTTACCCCTCCGGCAGGCCAGGGGAGACCCAGTACTTC
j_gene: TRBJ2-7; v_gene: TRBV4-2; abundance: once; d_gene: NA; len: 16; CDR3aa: CASSQVGQLQPYEQYF; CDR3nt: TGTGCCAGCAGCCAAGTGGGACAACTTCAACCCTACGAGCAGTACTTC
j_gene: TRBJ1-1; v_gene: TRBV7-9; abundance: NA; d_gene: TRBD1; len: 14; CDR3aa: CASSRRVGGAEAFF; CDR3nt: TGTGCCAGCAGCCGTCGTGTAGGGGGCGCTGAAGCTTTCTTT
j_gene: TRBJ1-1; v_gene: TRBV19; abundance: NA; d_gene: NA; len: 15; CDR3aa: CASSLSRGISTEAFF; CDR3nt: TGTGCCAGTAGTCTTTCCAGGGGTATTAGCACTGAAGCTTTCTTT
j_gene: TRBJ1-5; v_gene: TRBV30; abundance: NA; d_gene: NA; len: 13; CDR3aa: CAWSPQTNQPQHF; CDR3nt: TGTGCCTGGAGTCCGCAGACCAATCAGCCCCAGCATTTT
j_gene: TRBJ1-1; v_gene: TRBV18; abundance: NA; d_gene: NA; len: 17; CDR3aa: CASSPLDIGAWDTEAFF; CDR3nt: TGTGCCAGCTCACCGCTTGACATCGGGGCGTGGGACACTGAAGCTTTCTTT
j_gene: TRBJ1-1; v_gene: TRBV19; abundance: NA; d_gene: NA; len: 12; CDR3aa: CASSMFAGEAFF; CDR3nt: TGTGCCAGTAGTATGTTTGCCGGGGAAGCTTTCTTT
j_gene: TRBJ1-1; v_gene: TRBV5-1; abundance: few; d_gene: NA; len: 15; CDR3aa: CASSLTGTGSPEAFF; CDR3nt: TGCGCCAGCAGCCTGACCGGAACGGGTAGTCCTGAAGCTTTCTTT
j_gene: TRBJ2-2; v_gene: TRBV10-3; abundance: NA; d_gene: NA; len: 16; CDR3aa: CAISDLLDTNTGELFF; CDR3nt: TGTGCCATCAGTGACCTCCTCGATACCAACACCGGGGAGCTGTTTTTT
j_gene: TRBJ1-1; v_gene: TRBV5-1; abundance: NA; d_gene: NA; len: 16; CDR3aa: CASSLRDRKSTTEAFF; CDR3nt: TGCGCCAGCAGCTTAAGAGACAGAAAATCTACCACTGAAGCTTTCTTT
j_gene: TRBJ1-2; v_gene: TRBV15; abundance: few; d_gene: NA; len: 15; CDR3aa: CATSRYLGGNYGYTF; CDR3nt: TGTGCCACCAGCAGATACCTGGGGGGGAACTATGGCTACACCTTC
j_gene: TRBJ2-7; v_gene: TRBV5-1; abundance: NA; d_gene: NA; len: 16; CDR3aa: CASSLGLGSDHYEQYF; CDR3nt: TGCGCCAGCAGCTTGGGTTTGGGGTCCGATCACTACGAGCAGTACTTC
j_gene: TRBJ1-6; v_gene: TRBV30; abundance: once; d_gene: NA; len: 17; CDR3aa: CAWSGGRIANRNSPLHF; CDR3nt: TGTGCCTGGAGTGGTGGAAGGATAGCGAATCGCAATTCACCCCTCCACTTT
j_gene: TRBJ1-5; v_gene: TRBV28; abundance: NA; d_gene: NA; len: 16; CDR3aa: CASSFHQLGGNQPQHF; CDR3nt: TGTGCCAGCAGTTTTCACCAGTTAGGGGGCAATCAGCCCCAGCATTTT
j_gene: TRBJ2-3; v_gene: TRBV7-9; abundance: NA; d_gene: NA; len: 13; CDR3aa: CASSSPSTDTQYF; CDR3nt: TGTGCCAGCAGCTCCCCTAGCACAGATACGCAGTATTTT
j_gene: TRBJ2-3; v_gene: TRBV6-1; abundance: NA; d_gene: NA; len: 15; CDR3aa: CASRVGGPSTDTQYF; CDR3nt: TGTGCCTCCAGGGTGGGGGGACCGAGCACAGATACGCAGTATTTT
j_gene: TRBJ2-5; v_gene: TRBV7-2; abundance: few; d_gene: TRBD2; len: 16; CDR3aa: CASSLGRAGGKETQYF; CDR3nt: TGTGCCAGCAGCTTAGGAAGAGCGGGGGGGAAAGAGACCCAGTACTTC
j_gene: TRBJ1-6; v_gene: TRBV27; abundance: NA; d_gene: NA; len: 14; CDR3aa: CASSYVGTNSPLHF; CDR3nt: TGTGCCAGCAGTTACGTAGGGACCAATTCACCCCTCCACTTT
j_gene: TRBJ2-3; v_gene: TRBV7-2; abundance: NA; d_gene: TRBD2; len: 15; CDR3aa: CASSLVGAGRDTQYF; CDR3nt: TGTGCCAGCAGCTTAGTCGGAGCGGGGCGTGATACGCAGTATTTT
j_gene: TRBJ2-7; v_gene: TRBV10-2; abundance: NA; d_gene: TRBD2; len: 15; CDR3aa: CASSEYDAGRDEQYF; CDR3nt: TGCGCCAGCAGTGAGTATGACGCGGGGAGGGACGAGCAGTACTTC
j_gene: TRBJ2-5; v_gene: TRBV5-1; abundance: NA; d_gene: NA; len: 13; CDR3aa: CASRAGPQETQYF; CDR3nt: TGCGCCAGCAGGGCCGGGCCCCAAGAGACCCAGTACTTC
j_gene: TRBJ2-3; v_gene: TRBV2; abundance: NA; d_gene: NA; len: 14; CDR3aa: CASRKDGYTDTQYF; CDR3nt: TGTGCCAGCAGAAAAGACGGCTACACAGATACGCAGTATTTT
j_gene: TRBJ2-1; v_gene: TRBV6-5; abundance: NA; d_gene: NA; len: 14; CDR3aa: CASTRGALYNEQFF; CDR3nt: TGTGCCAGCACACGGGGGGCTCTCTACAATGAGCAGTTCTTC
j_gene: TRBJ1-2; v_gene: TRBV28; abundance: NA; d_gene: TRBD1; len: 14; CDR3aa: CASSFGTENYGYTF; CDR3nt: TGTGCCAGCAGTTTTGGGACAGAAAACTATGGCTACACCTTC
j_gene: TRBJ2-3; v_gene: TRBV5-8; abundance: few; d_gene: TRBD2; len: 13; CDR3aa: CASSLRGVDTQYF; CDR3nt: TGTGCCAGCAGCTTGCGGGGGGTGGATACGCAGTATTTT
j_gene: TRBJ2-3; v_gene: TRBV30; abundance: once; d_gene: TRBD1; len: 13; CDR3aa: CAWQSGGADTQYF; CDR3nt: TGTGCCTGGCAATCAGGGGGCGCAGATACGCAGTATTTT
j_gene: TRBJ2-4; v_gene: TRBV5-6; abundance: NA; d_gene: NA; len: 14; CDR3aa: CASSLKTSIDIQYF; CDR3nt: TGTGCCAGCAGCTTGAAGACTAGTATCGACATTCAGTACTTC
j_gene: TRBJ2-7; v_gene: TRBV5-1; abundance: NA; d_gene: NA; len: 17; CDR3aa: CASSLGGDPAPSYEQYF; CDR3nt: TGCGCCAGCAGCTTGGGGGGGGACCCGGCTCCTAGCTACGAGCAGTACTTC
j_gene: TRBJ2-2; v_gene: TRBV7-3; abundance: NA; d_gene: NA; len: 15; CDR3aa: CASSPGPTNTGELFF; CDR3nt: TGTGCCAGCAGCCCAGGACCGACGAACACCGGGGAGCTGTTTTTT
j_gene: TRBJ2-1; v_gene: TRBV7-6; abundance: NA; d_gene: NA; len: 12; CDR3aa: CASSPWRDEQFF; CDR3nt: TGTGCCAGCAGCCCCTGGCGGGATGAGCAGTTCTTC
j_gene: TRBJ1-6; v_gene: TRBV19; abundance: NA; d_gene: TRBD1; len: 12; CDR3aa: CASGTAYSPLHF; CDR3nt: TGTGCCTCAGGGACAGCCTATTCACCCCTCCACTTT
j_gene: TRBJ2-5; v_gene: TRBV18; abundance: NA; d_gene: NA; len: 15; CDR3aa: CASSPPRGTQETQYF; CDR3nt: TGTGCCAGCTCACCACCGCGGGGCACCCAAGAGACCCAGTACTTC
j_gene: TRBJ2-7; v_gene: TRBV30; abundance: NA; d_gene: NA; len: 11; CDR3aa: CAWSVSHEQYF; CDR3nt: TGTGCCTGGAGTGTATCTCACGAGCAGTACTTC
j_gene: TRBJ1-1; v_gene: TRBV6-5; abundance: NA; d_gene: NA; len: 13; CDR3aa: CASSYYGSVEAFF; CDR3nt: TGTGCCAGCAGTTACTACGGTTCTGTTGAAGCTTTCTTT
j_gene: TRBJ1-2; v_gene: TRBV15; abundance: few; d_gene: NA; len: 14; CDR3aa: CATSREWGSYGYTF; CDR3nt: TGTGCCACCAGCAGAGAATGGGGTAGCTATGGCTACACCTTC
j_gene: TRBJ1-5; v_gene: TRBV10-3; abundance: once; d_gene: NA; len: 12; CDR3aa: CAISAGNQPQHF; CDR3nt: TGTGCCATCAGTGCGGGCAATCAGCCCCAGCATTTT
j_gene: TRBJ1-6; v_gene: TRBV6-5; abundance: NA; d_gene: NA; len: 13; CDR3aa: CASSSVDSSPLHF; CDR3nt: TGTGCCAGCAGTTCGGTCGATTCTTCACCCCTCCACTTT
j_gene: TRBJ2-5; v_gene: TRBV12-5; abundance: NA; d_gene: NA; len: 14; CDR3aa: CASGLDFGQETQYF; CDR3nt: TGTGCTAGTGGTTTGGATTTCGGACAAGAGACCCAGTACTTC
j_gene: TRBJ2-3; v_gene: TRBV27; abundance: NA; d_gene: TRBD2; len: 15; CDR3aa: CASSLVGGVGDTQYF; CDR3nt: TGTGCCAGCAGTTTAGTGGGGGGGGTGGGAGATACGCAGTATTTT
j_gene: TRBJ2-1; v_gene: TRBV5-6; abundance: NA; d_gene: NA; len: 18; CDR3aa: CASSREVWLQDADNEQFF; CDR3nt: TGTGCCAGCAGCCGAGAAGTGTGGCTGCAGGACGCCGACAATGAGCAGTTCTTC
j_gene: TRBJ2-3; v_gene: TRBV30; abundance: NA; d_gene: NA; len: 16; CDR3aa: CAWSRSVGGYTDTQYF; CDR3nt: TGTGCCTGGAGTCGGTCTGTAGGGGGGTATACAGATACGCAGTATTTT
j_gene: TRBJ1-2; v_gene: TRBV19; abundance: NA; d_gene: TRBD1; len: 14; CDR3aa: CASRTPGQGYGYTF; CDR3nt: TGTGCCAGCCGCACTCCGGGACAGGGGTATGGCTACACCTTC
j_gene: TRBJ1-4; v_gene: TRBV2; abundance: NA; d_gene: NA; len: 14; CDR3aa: CASKEGLSNEKLFF; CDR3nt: TGTGCCAGCAAGGAGGGGCTGTCCAATGAAAAACTGTTTTTT